The rows below give T cell receptor beta chains drawn from one sample of a study of T cell changes during pregnancy in multiple sclerosis. Clones were read by immunoSEQ multiplex PCR, and TCRdb kept only the in-frame ones, dropping some. The sample lists about 42,000 clones; roughly nine tenths were seen once. The input for sequencing was CD4+ T cells from peripheral blood mononuclear cells, taken before pregnancy. The receptors were sampled from a female donor with multiple sclerosis, enrolled in a pregnancy study. The CDR3 runs from the conserved cysteine through the conserved F or W. The order of the fields is J gene, clone size, D gene, V gene, CDR3 protein, CDR3 DNA. D genes are given only for firm matches. Clone size is stated in some rows and not others, as once, few, many or a class when expanded.

j_call: TRBJ2-5
clone_size: -
d_call: TRBD2
v_call: TRBV9
cdr3_aa: CASSGTSSGPQETQYF
cdr3_nt: TGTGCCAGCAGCGGAACGTCTAGCGGCCCCCAAGAGACCCAGTACTTC

j_call: TRBJ2-2
clone_size: -
d_call: -
v_call: TRBV7-2
cdr3_aa: CASSSDITGELFF
cdr3_nt: TGTGCCAGCAGCTCAGATATCACCGGGGAGCTGTTTTTT

j_call: TRBJ2-3
clone_size: -
d_call: -
v_call: TRBV5-6
cdr3_aa: CASSSQGVGTDTQYF
cdr3_nt: TGTGCCAGCAGCTCACAGGGTGTGGGGACAGATACGCAGTATTTT

j_call: TRBJ2-7
clone_size: -
d_call: TRBD2
v_call: TRBV9
cdr3_aa: CASSTRTSGGGYEQYF
cdr3_nt: TGTGCCAGCAGCACTCGGACTAGCGGGGGGGGCTACGAGCAGTACTTC

j_call: TRBJ1-1
clone_size: -
d_call: -
v_call: TRBV7-9
cdr3_aa: CASTFSGPNTEAFF
cdr3_nt: TGTGCCAGCACCTTTTCAGGGCCTAACACTGAAGCTTTCTTT

j_call: TRBJ1-3
clone_size: -
d_call: -
v_call: TRBV7-8
cdr3_aa: CASSLRGSRSGNTIYF
cdr3_nt: TGTGCCAGCAGCTTAAGGGGGTCGCGCTCTGGAAACACCATATATTTT

j_call: TRBJ1-1
clone_size: once
d_call: -
v_call: TRBV18
cdr3_aa: CASSPGDIRTNTEAFF
cdr3_nt: TGTGCCAGCTCACCAGGGGACATCCGAACGAACACTGAAGCTTTCTTT

j_call: TRBJ1-5
clone_size: -
d_call: -
v_call: TRBV6-4
cdr3_aa: CASSHTATNQPQHF
cdr3_nt: TGTGCCAGCAGTCATACAGCTACCAATCAGCCCCAGCATTTT

j_call: TRBJ2-3
clone_size: -
d_call: TRBD2
v_call: TRBV19
cdr3_aa: CASSSRRLAGATDTQYF
cdr3_nt: TGTGCCAGTAGTTCCCGTAGACTAGCGGGGGCCACAGATACGCAGTATTTT

j_call: TRBJ2-3
clone_size: once
d_call: TRBD2
v_call: TRBV2
cdr3_aa: CASLWGGGTDTQYF
cdr3_nt: TGTGCCAGCCTTTGGGGGGGAGGCACAGATACGCAGTATTTT

j_call: TRBJ2-3
clone_size: -
d_call: -
v_call: TRBV9
cdr3_aa: CASSSSTDTQYF
cdr3_nt: TGTGCCAGCAGTTCTAGCACAGATACGCAGTATTTT

j_call: TRBJ2-7
clone_size: -
d_call: TRBD1
v_call: TRBV7-9
cdr3_aa: CASSRGQGYEQYF
cdr3_nt: TGTGCCAGCAGCCGCGGACAGGGCTACGAGCAGTACTTC

j_call: TRBJ2-3
clone_size: once
d_call: TRBD1
v_call: TRBV27
cdr3_aa: CASSPYRDRGADTQYF
cdr3_nt: TGTGCCAGCAGCCCTTACCGGGACAGGGGAGCAGATACGCAGTATTTT

j_call: TRBJ2-5
clone_size: -
d_call: -
v_call: TRBV6-5
cdr3_aa: CASSPSGTRETQYF
cdr3_nt: TGTGCCAGCAGTCCGTCCGGGACAAGGGAGACCCAGTACTTC

j_call: TRBJ2-7
clone_size: -
d_call: TRBD1
v_call: TRBV5-6
cdr3_aa: CASSWQGVSSYEQYF
cdr3_nt: TGTGCCAGCAGCTGGCAGGGGGTTAGCTCCTACGAGCAGTACTTC